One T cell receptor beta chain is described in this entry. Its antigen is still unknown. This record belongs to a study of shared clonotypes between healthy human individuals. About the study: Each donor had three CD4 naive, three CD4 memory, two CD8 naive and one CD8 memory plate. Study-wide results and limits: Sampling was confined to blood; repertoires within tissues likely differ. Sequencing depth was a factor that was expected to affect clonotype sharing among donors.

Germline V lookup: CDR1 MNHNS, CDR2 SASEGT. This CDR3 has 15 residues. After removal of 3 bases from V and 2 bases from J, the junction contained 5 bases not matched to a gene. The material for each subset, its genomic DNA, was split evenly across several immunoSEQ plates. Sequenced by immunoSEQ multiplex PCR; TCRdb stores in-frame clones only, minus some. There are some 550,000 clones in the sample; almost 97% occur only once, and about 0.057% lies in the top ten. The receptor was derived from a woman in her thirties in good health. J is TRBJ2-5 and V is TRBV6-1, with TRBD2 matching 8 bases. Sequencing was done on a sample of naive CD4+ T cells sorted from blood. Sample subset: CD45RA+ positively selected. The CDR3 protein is CASSEPGLEQETQYF. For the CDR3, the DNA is TGTGCCAGCAGTGAGCCGGGACTAGAACAAGAGACCCAGTACTTC.